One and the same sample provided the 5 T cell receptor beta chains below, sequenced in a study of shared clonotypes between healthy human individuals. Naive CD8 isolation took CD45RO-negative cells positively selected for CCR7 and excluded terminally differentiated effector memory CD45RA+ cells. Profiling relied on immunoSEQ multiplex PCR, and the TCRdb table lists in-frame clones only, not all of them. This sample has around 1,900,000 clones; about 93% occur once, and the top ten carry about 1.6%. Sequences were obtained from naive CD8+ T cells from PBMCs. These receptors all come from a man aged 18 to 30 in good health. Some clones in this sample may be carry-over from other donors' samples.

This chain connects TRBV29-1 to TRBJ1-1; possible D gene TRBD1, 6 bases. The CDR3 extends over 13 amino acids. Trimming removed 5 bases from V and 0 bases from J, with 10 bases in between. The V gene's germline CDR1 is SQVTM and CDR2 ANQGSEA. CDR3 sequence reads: CSVWGLMNTEAFF. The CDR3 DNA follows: TGCAGCGTTTGGGGGCTCATGAACACTGAAGCTTTCTTT.

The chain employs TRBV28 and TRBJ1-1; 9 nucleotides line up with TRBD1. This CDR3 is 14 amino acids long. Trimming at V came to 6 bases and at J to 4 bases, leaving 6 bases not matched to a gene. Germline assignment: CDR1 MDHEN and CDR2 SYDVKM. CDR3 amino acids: CASSWTGEGTEAFF. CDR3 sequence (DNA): TGTGCCAGCAGCTGGACAGGGGAGGGCACTGAAGCTTTCTTT. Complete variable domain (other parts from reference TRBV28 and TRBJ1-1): DVKVTQSSRYLVKRTGEKVFLECVQDMDHENMFWYRQDPGLGLRLIYFSYDVKMKEKGDIPEGYSVSREKKERFSLILESASTNQTSMYLCASSWTGEGTEAFFGQGTRLTVV.

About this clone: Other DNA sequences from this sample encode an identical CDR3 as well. The CDR3 reads CASSLVRSNYGYTF. The CDR3 nucleotides read TGTGCCAGCAGCTTAGTCCGGAGTAACTATGGCTACACCTTC. The genes are TRBV11-2 and TRBJ1-2; no definite D call. This CDR3 has 14 residues. V dropped 1 base and J dropped 1 base, with 7 bases sitting between them. Germline CDR1 is SGHAT and CDR2 is FQNNGV. The full variable domain, with the rest looked up from reference TRBV11-2 and TRBJ1-2, is EAGVAQSPRYKIIEKRQSVAFWCNPISGHATLYWYQQILGQGPKLLIQFQNNGVVDDSQLPKDRFSAERLKGVDSTLKIQPAKLEDSAVYLCASSLVRSNYGYTFGSGTRLTVV.

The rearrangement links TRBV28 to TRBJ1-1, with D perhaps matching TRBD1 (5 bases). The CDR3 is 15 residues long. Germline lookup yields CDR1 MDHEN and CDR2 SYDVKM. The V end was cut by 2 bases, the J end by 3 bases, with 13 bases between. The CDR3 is CASSLKGSGDTEAFF. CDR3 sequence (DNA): TGTGCCAGCAGTTTAAAGGGGTCAGGCGACACTGAAGCTTTCTTT.

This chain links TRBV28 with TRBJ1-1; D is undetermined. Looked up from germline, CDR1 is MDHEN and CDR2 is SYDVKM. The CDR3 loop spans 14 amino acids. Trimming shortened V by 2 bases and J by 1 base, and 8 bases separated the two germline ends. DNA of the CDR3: TGTGCCAGCAGTTTACTACGAGAGAACACTGAAGCTTTCTTT. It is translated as CASSLLRENTEAFF. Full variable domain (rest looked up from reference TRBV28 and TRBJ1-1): DVKVTQSSRYLVKRTGEKVFLECVQDMDHENMFWYRQDPGLGLRLIYFSYDVKMKEKGDIPEGYSVSREKKERFSLILESASTNQTSMYLCASSLLRENTEAFFGQGTRLTVV.